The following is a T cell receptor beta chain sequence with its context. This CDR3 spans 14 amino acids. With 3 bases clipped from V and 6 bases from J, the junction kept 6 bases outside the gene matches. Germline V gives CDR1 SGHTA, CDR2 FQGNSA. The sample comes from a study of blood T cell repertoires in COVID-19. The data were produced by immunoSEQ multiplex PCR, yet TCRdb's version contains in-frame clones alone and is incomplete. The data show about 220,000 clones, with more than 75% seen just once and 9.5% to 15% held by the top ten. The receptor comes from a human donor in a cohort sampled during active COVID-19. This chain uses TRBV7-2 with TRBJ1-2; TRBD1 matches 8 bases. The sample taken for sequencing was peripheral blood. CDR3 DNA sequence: TGTGCCAGCAGCTTGACAGGGGTAGGGGATGGCTACACCTTC. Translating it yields CASSLTGVGDGYTF.